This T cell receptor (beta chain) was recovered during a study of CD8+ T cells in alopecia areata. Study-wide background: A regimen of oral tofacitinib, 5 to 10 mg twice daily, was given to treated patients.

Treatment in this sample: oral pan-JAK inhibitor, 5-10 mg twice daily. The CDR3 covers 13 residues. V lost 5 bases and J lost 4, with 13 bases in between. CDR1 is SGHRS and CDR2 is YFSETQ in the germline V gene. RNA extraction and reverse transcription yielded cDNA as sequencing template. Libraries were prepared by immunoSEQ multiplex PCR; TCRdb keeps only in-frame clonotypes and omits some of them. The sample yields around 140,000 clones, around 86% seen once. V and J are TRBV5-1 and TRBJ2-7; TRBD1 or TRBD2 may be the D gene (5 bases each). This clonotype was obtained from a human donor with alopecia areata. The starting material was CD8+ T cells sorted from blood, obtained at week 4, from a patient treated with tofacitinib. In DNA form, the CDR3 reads TGCGCCAGCAGGACCGGGACGGAATACGAGCAGTACTTC. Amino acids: CASRTGTEYEQYF.